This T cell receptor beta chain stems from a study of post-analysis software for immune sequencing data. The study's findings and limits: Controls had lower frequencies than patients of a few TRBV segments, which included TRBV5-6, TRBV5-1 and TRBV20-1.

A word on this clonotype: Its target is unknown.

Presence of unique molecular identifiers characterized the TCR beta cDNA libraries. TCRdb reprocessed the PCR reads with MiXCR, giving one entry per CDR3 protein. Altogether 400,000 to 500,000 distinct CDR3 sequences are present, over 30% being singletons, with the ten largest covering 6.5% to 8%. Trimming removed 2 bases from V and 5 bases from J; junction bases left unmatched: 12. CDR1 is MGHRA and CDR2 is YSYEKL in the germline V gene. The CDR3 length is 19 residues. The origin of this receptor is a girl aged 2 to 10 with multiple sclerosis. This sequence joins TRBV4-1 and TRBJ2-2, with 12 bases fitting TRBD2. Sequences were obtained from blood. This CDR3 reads CASSQPTSSGGARTGELFF. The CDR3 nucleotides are TGCGCCAGCAGCCAACCTACGTCTAGCGGGGGGGCGCGTACCGGGGAGCTGTTTTTT.